Listed below are T cell receptor beta chains from one sample, sequenced in a study of blood T cells in healthy people across ages. TCRdb fed the 5' RACE reads into MiXCR, producing one record per CDR3 protein. The table includes 800,000 to 950,000 distinct CDR3 sequences, 25% to 35% detected once. This sample was shared with a second study, whose subject was T cells of mothers and their children.

The material sequenced was blood. The receptors come from a woman in her forties in good health. Both conserved end residues are part of each CDR3. D genes are given only for firm matches. Some rows mark clone size as missing; the rest say once, few, many or name a class of expanded clone.

TRBD1 TRBJ1-2 TRBV29-1 - TGCAGCGTTGGAGGCGGGACAGGGGGCTCCTACTATGGCTACACCTTC CSVGGGTGGSYYGYTF
TRBD1 TRBJ2-3 TRBV7-2 few TGTGCCAGCAGCTCCCACCGGACAGGGAGGCAGGCGCAGTATTTT CASSSHRTGRQAQYF
- TRBJ1-5 TRBV3-1 - TGTACCAGCAGCCAAGGGGTGGATAGCAATCAGCCCCAGCATTTT CTSSQGVDSNQPQHF
- TRBJ1-6 TRBV2 - TGTGCCAGCAGGCCGGGGGACGTCCAAAATTCACCCCTCCACTTT CASRPGDVQNSPLHF
- TRBJ1-1 TRBV12-3/TRBV12-4 few TGTGCCAGCAGTTCCCCAGGGGAGAACACTGAAGCTTTCTTT CASSSPGENTEAFF
- TRBJ2-6 TRBV6-5 few TGTGCCAGCAGTTACGATGGGTTTTCCTTCTCTGGGGCCAACGTCCTGACTTTC CASSYDGFSFSGANVLTF
- TRBJ2-4 TRBV5-5 many TGTGCCAGCAGCCGCGCAGGGGATAGTAGCAAAAACATTCAGTACTTC CASSRAGDSSKNIQYF
TRBD1 TRBJ1-1 TRBV29-1 many TGCAGCGTCAGACAGGGAGGCACTGAAGCTTTCTTT CSVRQGGTEAFF
- TRBJ1-1 TRBV20-1 - TGCAGTACCCCCCGCGGCCAGGGGACTGAAGCTTTCTTT CSTPRGQGTEAFF
- TRBJ1-2 TRBV28 - TGTGCCAGCAGTTCGCAGGGGAAAGTGGCTAACTATGGCTACACCTTC CASSSQGKVANYGYTF
- TRBJ2-5 TRBV7-9 many TGTGCCACCGAGCAGGGCGAGGAGACCCAGTACTTC CATEQGEETQYF
- TRBJ2-7 TRBV20-1 - TGCAGTGCTAGAGGTACCACTCGAAGCGAGCAGTACTTC CSARGTTRSEQYF
- TRBJ1-2 TRBV20-1 - TGCAGTGCCAAAGGGTCTTCCTATGGCTACACCTTC CSAKGSSYGYTF
- TRBJ1-2 TRBV30 few TGTGCCGGGTCACACCTGGGAGTGAATGGCTACACCTTC CAGSHLGVNGYTF
TRBD1 TRBJ1-5 TRBV7-9 few TGTGCCAGCAGTCGGACCCCACAGGGGATGGGCAATCAGCCCCAGCATTTT CASSRTPQGMGNQPQHF
- TRBJ1-2 TRBV5-1 - TGCGCCAGCAGCTTGGATGTGGGGGCTGACTATGGCTACACCTTC CASSLDVGADYGYTF
- TRBJ2-1 TRBV5-1 - TGCGCCAGCAGCCCCACCCAACGCTACAATGAGCAGTTCTTC CASSPTQRYNEQFF
- TRBJ2-1 TRBV4-2 many TGTGCCAGCAGCCAAGATTTGCGGCTAGGTCGGAATGAGCAGTTCTTC CASSQDLRLGRNEQFF
- TRBJ1-2 TRBV6-6 few TGTGCCAGCAGTTACCTCGCCGAATATGGCTACACCTTC CASSYLAEYGYTF
- TRBJ2-7 TRBV9 many TGTGCCAGCAGCGTAGAAGGAGGGGGTATTTACGAGCAGTACTTC CASSVEGGGIYEQYF
TRBD2 TRBJ2-3 TRBV2 - TGTGCCAGCATACTAGCGGAGAGGGCGGCTACGCAGTATTTT CASILAERAATQYF
- TRBJ2-5 TRBV7-2 many TGTGCCAGCAGCCCACCGGTCGGGACCCAGTACTTC CASSPPVGTQYF
- TRBJ2-5 TRBV5-1 - TGCGCCAACAGCCCGCTCCAGGGAAGGACCCAGTACTTC CANSPLQGRTQYF
- TRBJ2-7 TRBV7-9 - TGTGCCAGCAGCCCCCGAGGAACCGAGCGCGAGCAGTACTTC CASSPRGTEREQYF
- TRBJ2-7 TRBV3-1 few TGTGCCAGCAGCCGCACGGGGGTGGGGACTTACTCCTACGAGCAGTACTTC CASSRTGVGTYSYEQYF
TRBD1 TRBJ1-6 TRBV4-2 - TGTGCCAGCAGCCAAGAGATCGGGCAGGGGGGCGCCCAGACACCCCTCCACTTT CASSQEIGQGGAQTPLHF
- TRBJ2-3 TRBV20-1 few TGCAGTGCTAGAGACCGACTCCCGCTGATCCTTAGCACAGATACGCAGTATTTT CSARDRLPLILSTDTQYF
- TRBJ2-2 TRBV20-1 - TGCAGTGCTAGCAGACAGACGAACACCGGGGAGCTGTTTTTT CSASRQTNTGELFF
- TRBJ2-7 TRBV20-1 many TGCAGTGCTAATAAGGGACCCTACGAGCAGTACTTC CSANKGPYEQYF
- TRBJ1-1 TRBV29-1 few TGCAGCGTTGAATGGGCAGGGGTGGGCACTGAAGCTTTCTTT CSVEWAGVGTEAFF
TRBD2 TRBJ2-7 TRBV11-2 few TGTGCCAGCAGCTTGGATTCATTAGCGGGGAAGCAGTACTTC CASSLDSLAGKQYF
TRBD1 TRBJ1-1 TRBV20-1 - TGCAGTGACCCCCTACGGGACAGGGGGCCTGAAGCTTTCTTT CSDPLRDRGPEAFF
- TRBJ2-1 TRBV7-2 - TGTGCCAGCATCCTAGGGGGACGTAGCCCCTACAATGAGCAGTTCTTC CASILGGRSPYNEQFF
- TRBJ2-5 TRBV5-1 many TGTGCCAGCAGCTTAACTAGCGAGACCCAGTACTTC CASSLTSETQYF
- TRBJ1-1 TRBV20-1 - TGCAGTGCTAGAGACTCGGACAGAATGAACACTGAAGCTTTCTTT CSARDSDRMNTEAFF
- TRBJ2-1 TRBV2 - TGTGCCAGCAGATACAGGACAGAGGCAATTTACAATGAGCAGTTCTTC CASRYRTEAIYNEQFF
- TRBJ2-7 TRBV28 - TGTGCCAGCAGGTCTGTTGCGACGCTTGACTACGAGCAGTACTTC CASRSVATLDYEQYF
- TRBJ2-1 TRBV29-1 - TGCAGCGTTGAGTCGCGCCAAATGTCCTACAATGAGCAGTTCTTC CSVESRQMSYNEQFF
- TRBJ1-6 TRBV20-1 - TGCAGTGCTGGGCCGGCTGTGAGTGTAAATAATTCACCCCTCCACTTT CSAGPAVSVNNSPLHF
- TRBJ2-3 TRBV18 - TGTGCCAGCTCACAGCTACAGTCTACGGTCAACACAGATACGCAGTATTTT CASSQLQSTVNTDTQYF
TRBD1 TRBJ1-2 TRBV12-3/TRBV12-4 - TGTGCCAGCAGTGCCAGGGGGGGCGGCTACACCTTC CASSARGGGYTF
- TRBJ2-5 TRBV7-6 - TGTGCCAGCAGCTTCGGCAACACCGGGGAGACCCAGTACTTC CASSFGNTGETQYF
TRBD1 TRBJ1-2 TRBV7-9 - TGTGCCAGCAGCTTAGTGTGGGACAGGACCTATGGCTACACCTTC CASSLVWDRTYGYTF
TRBD2 TRBJ2-3 TRBV7-2 - TGTGCCAGCAGCTCCCCTAGCGGGGGGGTCGCAGATACGCAGTATTTT CASSSPSGGVADTQYF
- TRBJ2-5 TRBV29-1 many TGCAGCGTCGGGGGAGGGGGTTCGGAGACCCAGTACTTC CSVGGGGSETQYF
- TRBJ2-1 TRBV9 few TGTGCCAGCAGCGCCCTTCCCCCTAGCCATGAGCAGTTCTTC CASSALPPSHEQFF
TRBD1 TRBJ2-1 TRBV12-3/TRBV12-4 few TGTGCCAGCAGTTCGGACAGGGGGCATCAGTTCTTC CASSSDRGHQFF
- TRBJ2-3 TRBV20-1 - TGCAGTGGGACACAGGGAGATACGCAGTATTTT CSGTQGDTQYF
- TRBJ1-6 TRBV18 - TGTGCCAGCTCACCCCGAACAGGGCTAGGATCACCCCTCCACTTT CASSPRTGLGSPLHF
- TRBJ2-1 TRBV7-2 many TGTGCCAGCAGCTACCTTGCGGGTAGCTCCTACAATGAGCAGTTCTTC CASSYLAGSSYNEQFF
TRBD2 TRBJ2-1 TRBV9 once TGTGCCTGCACCCGAGCGGGGATAAACAATGAGCAGTTCTTC CACTRAGINNEQFF
- TRBJ1-6 TRBV12-3/TRBV12-4 - TGTGCCAGCAGTTTAACAGGTTATAATTCACCCCTCCACTTT CASSLTGYNSPLHF
- TRBJ2-1 TRBV24-1 few TGTGCCACCAGTGGCCCGGGGGCCAATGAGCAGTTCTTC CATSGPGANEQFF
TRBD2 TRBJ2-3 TRBV18 - TGTGCCAGCTCACCACGACTAGCCAACACAGATACGCAGTATTTT CASSPRLANTDTQYF
- TRBJ2-7 TRBV5-4 few TGTGCCAGCAGCTCACCTGGACAGGAGCAGTACTTC CASSSPGQEQYF
- TRBJ2-6 TRBV29-1 - TGCAGCGGGGGGTCTGGGGCCAACGTCCTGACTTTC CSGGSGANVLTF
- TRBJ1-6 TRBV5-1 - TGCGCCAGCAGCTCATCCGCCACCTCGGTTAGGGGTGTAAATTCACTCCTCCACTTT CASSSSATSVRGVNSLLHF